This is a list of T cell receptor beta chains from one sample in a study of shared clonotypes between healthy human individuals. Libraries were prepared by immunoSEQ multiplex PCR; TCRdb keeps only in-frame clonotypes and omits some of them. The sample consists of just over 2,000,000 clones, just under 95% of them appearing once. The sequenced sample was naive CD8+ T cells sorted from blood. These receptors were collected from a man aged 18 to 35 in good health. CDR3s include the opening cysteine and the closing phenylalanine or tryptophan. The order of the fields is clone size, V gene, D gene, CDR3 length, J gene, CDR3 protein, CDR3 DNA. The D gene is left open where the match is weak. Clone size is shown for a subset of rows, as once, few, many or a class of expanded clone.

>NA|TRBV2|NA|13|TRBJ1-6
CASSGVNNSPLHF
TGTGCCAGCAGTGGCGTCAATAATTCACCCCTCCACTTT
>NA|TRBV2|TRBD2|15|TRBJ2-7
CASSASGGSSYEQYF
TGTGCCAGCAGTGCGTCGGGAGGGAGCTCCTACGAGCAGTACTTC
>NA|TRBV6-1|NA|17|TRBJ2-5
CASSEAKVVAGQETQYF
TGTGCCAGCAGTGAAGCCAAGGTGGTGGCAGGCCAAGAGACCCAGTACTTC
>NA|TRBV7-7|TRBD2|16|TRBJ2-5
CASSPSRTSGQETQYF
TGTGCTAGCTCCCCTAGTCGGACTAGCGGGCAAGAGACCCAGTACTTC
>once|TRBV25-1|NA|14|TRBJ2-1
CASSDMGLSNEQFF
TGTGCCAGCAGTGACATGGGGCTTTCGAATGAGCAGTTCTTC
>few|TRBV5-1|TRBD2|15|TRBJ2-5
CASSAGTSGRETQYF
TGCGCCAGCAGCGCCGGGACTAGCGGGAGGGAGACCCAGTACTTC
>NA|TRBV9|TRBD2|16|TRBJ2-5
CASSVVAGAFQETQYF
TGTGCCAGCAGCGTAGTAGCGGGGGCCTTCCAAGAGACCCAGTACTTC
>NA|TRBV30|NA|13|TRBJ1-6
CAWSGDGNSPLHF
TGTGCCTGGAGTGGGGACGGAAATTCACCCCTCCACTTT
>NA|TRBV27|NA|16|TRBJ2-5
CASSAVGTRGSETQYF
TGTGCCAGCAGTGCCGTCGGGACTCGGGGTTCAGAGACCCAGTACTTC
>NA|TRBV18|NA|11|TRBJ2-7
CASSDSYEQYF
TGTGCCAGCTCGGACTCCTACGAGCAGTACTTC
>NA|TRBV10-3|NA|14|TRBJ1-1
CAITPEGKNTEAFF
TGTGCCATCACCCCGGAGGGAAAGAACACTGAAGCTTTCTTT
>NA|TRBV18|NA|14|TRBJ2-7
CASSLGRGYYEQYF
TGTGCCAGCTCACTGGGACGGGGCTACTACGAGCAGTACTTC
>few|TRBV30|NA|12|TRBJ1-1
CAGDRMNTEAFF
TGTGCCGGGGACCGTATGAACACTGAAGCTTTCTTT
>NA|TRBV5-4|NA|13|TRBJ2-7
CASSGGTFDEQYF
TGTGCCAGCAGCGGAGGGACATTCGACGAGCAGTACTTC
>NA|TRBV4-1|TRBD2|16|TRBJ2-3
CASSSAGGSFTDTQYF
TGCGCCAGCAGCTCCGCGGGGGGGTCCTTCACAGATACGCAGTATTTT
>NA|TRBV7-9|TRBD2|16|TRBJ2-3
CASRWLAGVSTDTQYF
TGTGCCAGCAGATGGTTAGCGGGAGTCAGCACAGATACGCAGTATTTT
>NA|TRBV6-5|NA|13|TRBJ2-7
CATTGGYSYEQYF
TGTGCCACCACTGGGGGCTACTCCTACGAGCAGTACTTC
>NA|TRBV6-5|TRBD2|16|TRBJ2-5
CASSYSGLAGSETQYF
TGTGCCAGCAGTTACTCGGGACTAGCGGGAAGCGAGACCCAGTACTTC
>NA|TRBV4-1|TRBD2|15|TRBJ2-1
CASSSSGETQNEQFF
TGCGCCAGCAGCTCTAGCGGGGAAACCCAAAATGAGCAGTTCTTC
>NA|TRBV4-2|TRBD2|16|TRBJ2-7
CASSQVSGAPSYEQYF
TGTGCCAGCAGCCAAGTGAGCGGGGCCCCCTCCTACGAGCAGTACTTC
>NA|TRBV27|NA|14|TRBJ2-1
CAVASRSSYNEQFF
TGTGCCGTCGCGAGTCGAAGCTCCTACAATGAGCAGTTCTTC
>NA|TRBV5-8|TRBD2|17|TRBJ2-1
CASSLSSGHLVYNEQFF
TGTGCCAGCAGCTTATCTAGCGGGCATCTAGTCTACAATGAGCAGTTCTTC
>NA|TRBV7-6|NA|13|TRBJ2-1
CASSLVGRGEQFF
TGTGCCAGCAGCTTAGTGGGTAGAGGTGAGCAGTTCTTC
>NA|TRBV27|NA|16|TRBJ1-5
CASSAGVGESNQPQHF
TGTGCCAGCAGTGCAGGGGTGGGGGAGAGCAATCAGCCCCAGCATTTT
>NA|TRBV5-6|NA|15|TRBJ2-7
CASSFQGSGAYEQYF
TGTGCCAGCAGCTTTCAGGGTAGTGGGGCCTACGAGCAGTACTTC
>NA|TRBV10-3|NA|12|TRBJ2-7
CAISESDYEQYF
TGTGCCATCAGTGAATCCGACTACGAGCAGTACTTC
>NA|TRBV7-9|TRBD1|18|TRBJ2-3
CASSPFHFGQGAKDTQYF
TGTGCCAGCAGCCCCTTCCATTTTGGACAGGGGGCGAAGGATACGCAGTATTTT
>NA|TRBV30|NA|14|TRBJ1-2
CAWSYTGTHYGYTF
TGTGCCTGGAGTTACACCGGGACACACTATGGCTACACCTTC
>NA|TRBV6-1|NA|17|TRBJ2-7
CASSEEEGTQSSYEQYF
TGTGCCAGCAGTGAGGAAGAGGGGACCCAGAGCTCCTACGAGCAGTACTTC
>NA|TRBV9|NA|15|TRBJ2-7
CASSVGGDPSYEQYF
TGTGCCAGCAGCGTAGGGGGGGACCCCTCCTACGAGCAGTACTTC
>NA|TRBV5-6|TRBD1|15|TRBJ1-1
CASSLQGGMNTEAFF
TGTGCCAGCAGCCTACAGGGGGGGATGAACACTGAAGCTTTCTTT
>NA|TRBV4-2|NA|14|TRBJ1-2
CASSHYELQYGYTF
TGTGCCAGCAGCCATTACGAGCTTCAGTATGGCTACACCTTC
>NA|TRBV7-9|NA|15|TRBJ2-7
CASSLGAGSTYEQYF
TGTGCCAGCAGCTTAGGAGCGGGTAGCACCTACGAGCAGTACTTC
>NA|TRBV5-6|NA|15|TRBJ2-1
CASSPDGSSYNEQFF
TGTGCCAGCAGCCCGGACGGAAGCTCCTACAATGAGCAGTTCTTC
>few|TRBV2|NA|13|TRBJ1-1
CASRGASGTEAFF
TGTGCCAGCAGGGGAGCCTCCGGCACTGAAGCTTTCTTT
>NA|TRBV13|TRBD1|16|TRBJ2-1
CASSLAGTGGDNEQFF
TGTGCCAGCAGCTTAGCCGGGACAGGGGGAGACAATGAGCAGTTCTTC
>NA|TRBV7-9|NA|12|TRBJ2-7
CASSYPLGEQYF
TGTGCCAGCAGCTATCCCCTTGGTGAGCAGTACTTC
>NA|TRBV11-3|TRBD1|13|TRBJ2-7
CASSPGTVYEQYF
TGTGCCAGCAGCCCTGGGACAGTCTACGAGCAGTACTTC
>NA|TRBV9|TRBD1|14|TRBJ1-4
CASSGTGANEKLFF
TGTGCCAGCAGCGGGACAGGGGCTAATGAAAAACTGTTTTTT
>once|TRBV6-6|TRBD2|14|TRBJ2-5
CASGLAGGLETQYF
TGTGCCAGCGGACTAGCGGGGGGACTAGAGACCCAGTACTTC
>NA|TRBV6-5|NA|15|TRBJ2-3
CASGAPMLSTDTQYF
TGTGCCAGCGGGGCACCAATGTTAAGCACAGATACGCAGTATTTT